The clone carrying this T cell receptor (beta chain) occurred a few times. Its antigen is unknown. The data are from a study of T cell repertoires in cytomegalovirus infection. Study-level information: CMV epitopes used comprised recently identified HLA-C-restricted ones and well-studied HLA-B-restricted ones.

Germline CDR1 is SGHVS and CDR2 is FNYEAQ. The trim removed 4 bases at V and 6 bases at J, leaving 11 bases unmatched. This CDR3 comprises 16 residues. Via MiXCR, TCRdb re-called the reads, giving one row per CDR3 protein. Of roughly 990,000 distinct CDR3 sequences listed, roughly 30% are singletons. The starting material was cultured CD8+ T cells from PBMCs, obtained from culture after CMV antigen stimulation. This receptor was obtained from a human donor in good health (CMV status not recorded). Some clones in this sample may be carry-over from other donors' samples. The chain has TRBV7-6 and TRBJ1-2; 10 bases fit TRBD1. CDR3 bases: TGTGCCAGCAGCTCCGGGGACAGGGGCGGGCCGGATGGCTACACCTTC. Its translation is CASSSGDRGGPDGYTF.